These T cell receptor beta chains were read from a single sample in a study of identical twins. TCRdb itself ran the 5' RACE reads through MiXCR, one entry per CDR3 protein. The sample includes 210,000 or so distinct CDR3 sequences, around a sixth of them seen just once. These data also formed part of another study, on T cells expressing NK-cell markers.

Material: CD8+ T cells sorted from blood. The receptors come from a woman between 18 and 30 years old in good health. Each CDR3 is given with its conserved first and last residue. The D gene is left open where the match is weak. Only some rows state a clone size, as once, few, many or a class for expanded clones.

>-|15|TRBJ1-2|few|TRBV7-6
TGTGCCAGCAGCTCTTCCAGGCATCGGCTCTATGGCTACACCTTC
CASSSSRHRLYGYTF
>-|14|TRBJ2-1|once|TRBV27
TGTGCCAGCAGCGCAAGGGACCCCTCCGGGGAGCAGTTCTTC
CASSARDPSGEQFF
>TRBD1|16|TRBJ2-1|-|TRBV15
TGTGCCACCACGTCTTTGGGGACAGGAGTAGACAATGAGCAGTTCTTC
CATTSLGTGVDNEQFF
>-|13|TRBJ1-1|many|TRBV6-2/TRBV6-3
TGTGCCAGCAGCCACCGGGACAATGGGGAAGCTTTCTTT
CASSHRDNGEAFF
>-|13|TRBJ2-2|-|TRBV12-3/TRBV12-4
TGTGCCAGCAGTTTATCCGGGCCAGGGCAGCTGTTTTTT
CASSLSGPGQLFF
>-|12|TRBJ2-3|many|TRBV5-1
TGCGCCAGCAGCGTCAGCTCAGATACGCAGTATTTT
CASSVSSDTQYF
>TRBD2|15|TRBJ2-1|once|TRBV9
TGTGCCAGCAGCGAAGCGGGGGGTCAAAACAATGAGCAGTTCTTC
CASSEAGGQNNEQFF
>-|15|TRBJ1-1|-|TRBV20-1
TGCAGTGCTAGAGATAGGCAGGGTTCCCACACTGAAGCTTTCTTT
CSARDRQGSHTEAFF
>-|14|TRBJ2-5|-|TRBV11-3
TGTGCCAGCAGCTTACGAGACGGACAAGAGACCCAGTACTTC
CASSLRDGQETQYF
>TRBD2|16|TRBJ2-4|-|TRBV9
TGTGCCAGCAGCCCTGGCGGGAGGGCCGGATGGGACATTCAGTACTTC
CASSPGGRAGWDIQYF
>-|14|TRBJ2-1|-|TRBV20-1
TGCAGTGCTACAGGGGCAACACTTTACAATGAGCAGTTCTTC
CSATGATLYNEQFF
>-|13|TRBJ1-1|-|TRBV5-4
TGTGCCAGCAGCCCACAATTGAACACTGAAGCTTTCTTT
CASSPQLNTEAFF
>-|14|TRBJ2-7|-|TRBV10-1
TGCGCCAGCAGTGACCGCCTTTCGGGCTACGAGCAGTACTTC
CASSDRLSGYEQYF
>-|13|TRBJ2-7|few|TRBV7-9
TGTGCCAGCAGCGCTAAGGGCGGAGAGGTGCAGTACTTC
CASSAKGGEVQYF
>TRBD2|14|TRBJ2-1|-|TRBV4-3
TGCGCCAGCAGCCAATCTAGCGGGAGTAATGAGCAGTTCTTC
CASSQSSGSNEQFF
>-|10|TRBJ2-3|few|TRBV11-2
TGTGCCAGCAGCCGGGATACGCAGTATTTT
CASSRDTQYF
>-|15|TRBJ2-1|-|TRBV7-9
TGTGCCAGCAGCTACCTGAGAGGGGCAAGGAATGAGCAGTTCTTC
CASSYLRGARNEQFF
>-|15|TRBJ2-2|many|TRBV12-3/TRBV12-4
TGTGCCAGCAGTGGTGATACAGGGTTGGCCGGGGAGCTGTTTTTT
CASSGDTGLAGELFF
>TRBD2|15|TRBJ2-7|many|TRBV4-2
TGTGCCAGCAGCCAAGATCCTACTAGCGCCTACGAGCAGTACTTC
CASSQDPTSAYEQYF
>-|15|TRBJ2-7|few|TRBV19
TGTGCCAGTAGTATAACCGGGGATCTAAACTACGAGCAGTACTTC
CASSITGDLNYEQYF
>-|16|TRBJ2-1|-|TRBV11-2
TGTGCCAGCAGACCGAGCGGAGTTACAGCCTACAATGAGCAGTTCTTC
CASRPSGVTAYNEQFF
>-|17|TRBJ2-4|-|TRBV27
TGTGCCACCAAAGCCACAGGTCAACCCCTAGCCAAAAACATTCAGTACTTC
CATKATGQPLAKNIQYF
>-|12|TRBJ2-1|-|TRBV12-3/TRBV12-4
TGTGCCAGCAGTACCAGATACAATGAGCAGTTCTTC
CASSTRYNEQFF
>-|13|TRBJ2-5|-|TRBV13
TGTGCCAGCAGCTTAGGCCTCGGGGAGACCCAGTACTTC
CASSLGLGETQYF
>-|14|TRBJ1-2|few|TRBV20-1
TGCAGTGCTAGAGATGATCAGACCTTCTATGGCTACACCTTC
CSARDDQTFYGYTF
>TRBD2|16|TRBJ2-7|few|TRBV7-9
TGTGCCAGCAGCAATACCGGGACTAGCGGATTCTACGAGCAGTACTTC
CASSNTGTSGFYEQYF
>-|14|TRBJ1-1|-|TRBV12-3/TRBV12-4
TGTGCCAGCAGTTTGGCACAGGAGAACACTGAAGCTTTCTTT
CASSLAQENTEAFF
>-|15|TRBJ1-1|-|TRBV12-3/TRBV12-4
TGTGCCAGCAGTGTAGAGGGACATTTAAACACTGAAGCTTTCTTT
CASSVEGHLNTEAFF
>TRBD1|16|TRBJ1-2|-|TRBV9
TGTGCCAGCAGCGGGGACAGAGGGGGGAGAAACTATGGCTGCACCTTC
CASSGDRGGRNYGCTF
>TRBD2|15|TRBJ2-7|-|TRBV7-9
TGTGCCAGCAGCTGGGGAACTAGCGGGACCTACGAGCAGTACTTC
CASSWGTSGTYEQYF
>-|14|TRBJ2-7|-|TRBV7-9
TGTGCCAGCAGCCCATGGACAGCTCAGGACGAGCAGTACTTC
CASSPWTAQDEQYF
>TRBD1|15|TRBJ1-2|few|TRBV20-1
TGCAGTGCTAGAGATATTGACAGGGGGCTGTATGGCTACACCTTC
CSARDIDRGLYGYTF
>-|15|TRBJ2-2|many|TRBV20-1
TGCAGTGCTAGAGATCGGACCACTAACACCGGGGAGCTGTTTTTT
CSARDRTTNTGELFF
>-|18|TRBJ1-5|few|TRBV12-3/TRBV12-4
TGTGCCAGCAGTTTAGACCGGGGTCGGGGGTATAGCAATCAGCCCCAGCATTTT
CASSLDRGRGYSNQPQHF
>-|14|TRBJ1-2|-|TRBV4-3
TGCGCCAGCAGCCAAGATCGTAGAGGGAGAGGCTACACCTTC
CASSQDRRGRGYTF
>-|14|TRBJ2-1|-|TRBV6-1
TGTGCCAGCAGTCCCGGTGGGAATCGGAATGAGCAGTTCTTC
CASSPGGNRNEQFF
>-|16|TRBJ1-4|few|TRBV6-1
TGTGCCAGCAAGATGGGGATAGGGGCAACTAATGAAAAACTGTTTTTT
CASKMGIGATNEKLFF
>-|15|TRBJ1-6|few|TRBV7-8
TGTGCCAGCAGCTTATTTCAGGGCCCCTCGAGACCCCTCCACTTT
CASSLFQGPSRPLHF
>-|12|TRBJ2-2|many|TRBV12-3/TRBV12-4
TGTGCCAGCAGCCGCCCCCCCGGGGAGCTGTTTTTT
CASSRPPGELFF
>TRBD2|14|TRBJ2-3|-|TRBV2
TGTGCCAGAAGCGGGACTAGCGGGAGAGATACGCAGTATTTT
CARSGTSGRDTQYF